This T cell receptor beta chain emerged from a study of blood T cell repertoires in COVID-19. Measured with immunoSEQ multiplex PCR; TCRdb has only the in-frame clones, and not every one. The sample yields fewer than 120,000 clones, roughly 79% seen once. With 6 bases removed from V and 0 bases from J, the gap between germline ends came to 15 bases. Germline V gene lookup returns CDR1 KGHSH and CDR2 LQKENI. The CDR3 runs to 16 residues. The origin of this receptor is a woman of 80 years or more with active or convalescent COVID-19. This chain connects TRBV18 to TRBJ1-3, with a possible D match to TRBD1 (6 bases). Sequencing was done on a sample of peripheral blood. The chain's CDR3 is CASSTGQPSSGNTIYF. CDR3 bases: TGTGCCAGCTCCACAGGACAGCCGAGCTCTGGAAACACCATATATTTT. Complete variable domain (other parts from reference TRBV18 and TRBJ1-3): NAGVMQNPRHLVRRRGQEARLRCSPMKGHSHVYWYRQLPEEGLKFMVYLQKENIIDESGMPKERFSAEFPKEGPSILRIQQVVRGDSAAYFCASSTGQPSSGNTIYFGEGSWLTVV.